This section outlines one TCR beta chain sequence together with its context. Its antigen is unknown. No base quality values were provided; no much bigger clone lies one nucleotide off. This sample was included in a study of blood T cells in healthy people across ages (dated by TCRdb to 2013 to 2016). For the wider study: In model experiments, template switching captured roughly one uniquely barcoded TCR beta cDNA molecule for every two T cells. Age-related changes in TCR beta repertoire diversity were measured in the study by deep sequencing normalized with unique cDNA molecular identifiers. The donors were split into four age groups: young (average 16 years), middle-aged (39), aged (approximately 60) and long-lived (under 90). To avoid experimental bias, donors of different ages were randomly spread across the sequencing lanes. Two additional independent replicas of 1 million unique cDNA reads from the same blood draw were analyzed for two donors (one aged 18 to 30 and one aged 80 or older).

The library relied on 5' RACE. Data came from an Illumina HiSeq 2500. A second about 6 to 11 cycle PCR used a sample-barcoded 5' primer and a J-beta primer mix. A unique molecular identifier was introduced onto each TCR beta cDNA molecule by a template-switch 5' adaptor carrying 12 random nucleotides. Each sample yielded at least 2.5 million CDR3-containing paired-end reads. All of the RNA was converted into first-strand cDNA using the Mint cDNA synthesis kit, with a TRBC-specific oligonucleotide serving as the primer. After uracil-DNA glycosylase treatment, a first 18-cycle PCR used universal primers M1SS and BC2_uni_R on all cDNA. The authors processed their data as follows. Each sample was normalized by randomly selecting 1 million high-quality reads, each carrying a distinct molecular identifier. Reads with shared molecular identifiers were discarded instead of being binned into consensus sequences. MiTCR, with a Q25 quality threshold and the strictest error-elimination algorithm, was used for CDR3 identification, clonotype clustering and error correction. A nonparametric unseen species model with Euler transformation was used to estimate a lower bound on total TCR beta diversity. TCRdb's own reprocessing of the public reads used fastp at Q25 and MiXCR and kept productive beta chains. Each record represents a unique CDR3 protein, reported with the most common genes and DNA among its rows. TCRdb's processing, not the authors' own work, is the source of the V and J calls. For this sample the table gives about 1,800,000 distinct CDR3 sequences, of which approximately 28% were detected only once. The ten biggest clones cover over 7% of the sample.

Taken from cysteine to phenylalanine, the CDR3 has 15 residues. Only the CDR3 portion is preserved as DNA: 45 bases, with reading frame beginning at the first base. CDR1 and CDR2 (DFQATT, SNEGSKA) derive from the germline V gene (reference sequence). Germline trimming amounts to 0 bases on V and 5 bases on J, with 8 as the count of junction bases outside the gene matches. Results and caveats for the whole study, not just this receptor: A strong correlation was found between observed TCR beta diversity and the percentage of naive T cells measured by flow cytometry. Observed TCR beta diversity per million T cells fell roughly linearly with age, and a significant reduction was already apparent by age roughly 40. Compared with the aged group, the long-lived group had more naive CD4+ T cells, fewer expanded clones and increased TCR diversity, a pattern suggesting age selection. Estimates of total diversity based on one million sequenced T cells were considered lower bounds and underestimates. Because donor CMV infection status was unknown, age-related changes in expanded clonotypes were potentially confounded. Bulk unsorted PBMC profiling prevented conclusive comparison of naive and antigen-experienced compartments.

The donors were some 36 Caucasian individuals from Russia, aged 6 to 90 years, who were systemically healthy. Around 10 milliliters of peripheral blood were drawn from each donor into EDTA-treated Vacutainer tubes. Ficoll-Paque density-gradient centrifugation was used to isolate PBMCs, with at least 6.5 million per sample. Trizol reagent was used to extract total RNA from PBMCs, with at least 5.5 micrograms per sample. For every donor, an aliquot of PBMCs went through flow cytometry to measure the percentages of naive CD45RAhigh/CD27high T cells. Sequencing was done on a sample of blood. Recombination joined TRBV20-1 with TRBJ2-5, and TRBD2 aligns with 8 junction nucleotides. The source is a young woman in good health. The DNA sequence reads TGCAGTGCTAGAGAGTGGCCGGGGGGGACGGAGACCCAGTACTTC. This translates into CSAREWPGGTETQYF.